The T cell receptor (beta chain) described here comes from a study of monozygotic twins with inflammatory bowel disease. Study-level points and caveats: The results supported no single strong signal or clonotype associated with IBD.

Whole-blood RNA isolation (total RNA) proceeded without T cell sorting. It was roughly 3,500 ng of total RNA that each TCR library used. Eight separate reactions per sample yielded the cDNA. For each CDR3 protein, TCRdb gives one entry from its re-call of the 5' RACE reads, without DNA. This specimen shows roughly 200,000 distinct CDR3 sequences; the ten leading clones hold approximately 1.6%. Regarding this clonotype: Its antigen is not known.

The CDR3 contains 15 residues. This sequence joins TRBV12-3 or TRBV12-4 and TRBJ2-1; TCRdb lists TRBD1, though no DNA is available to test this call. The receptor was isolated from a human donor with ulcerative colitis or Crohn's disease, or a healthy co-twin of an affected twin (not recorded which). Input material: blood. CDR3 amino acids: CASSLDGATYNEQFF.